This TCR beta chain was captured by sequencing in a study of Graves' ophthalmopathy and Graves' hyperthyroidism. Study in general: The authors collected peripheral blood at initial diagnosis, before any treatment.

About this clonotype: What it binds is unknown.

From germline, CDR1 is MDHEN and CDR2 SYDVKM. Trimming pared 7 bases from V and 0 bases from J, leaving 7 bases between. CDR3 length: 13 amino acids. In this cohort, patients with other autoimmune diseases, uncontrolled infections, pregnancy or lactation were excluded. Overall study findings and caveats: Blood shared most expanded thyroid clonotypes above 0.001 frequency. Discriminating ophthalmopathy from stable hyperthyroidism, a 13-signature model attained a sensitivity of approximately 85% and a specificity of around 81%.

Using RNA transcripts, the TCR beta CDR3 regions were amplified. The library came from an HTBI-primed first-round RT-PCR and a second-round multiplex PCR. Using its own MiXCR run on the multiplex PCR reads, TCRdb lists one record per CDR3 protein. The data contain some 160,000 distinct CDR3 sequences, around 39% of them seen just once; the ten biggest clones take up around 9.3%. The chain uses TRBV28 and TRBJ1-3; the D is unclear. The sequencing input was peripheral blood. This receptor was taken from a young man with Graves' ophthalmopathy. CDR3 coding DNA: TGTGCCAGCAACGAGGTCTCTGGAAACACCATATATTTT. The encoded protein is CASNEVSGNTIYF. The full variable domain, completed using reference TRBV28 and TRBJ1-3, is DVKVTQSSRYLVKRTGEKVFLECVQDMDHENMFWYRQDPGLGLRLIYFSYDVKMKEKGDIPEGYSVSREKKERFSLILESASTNQTSMYLCASNEVSGNTIYFGEGSWLTVV.